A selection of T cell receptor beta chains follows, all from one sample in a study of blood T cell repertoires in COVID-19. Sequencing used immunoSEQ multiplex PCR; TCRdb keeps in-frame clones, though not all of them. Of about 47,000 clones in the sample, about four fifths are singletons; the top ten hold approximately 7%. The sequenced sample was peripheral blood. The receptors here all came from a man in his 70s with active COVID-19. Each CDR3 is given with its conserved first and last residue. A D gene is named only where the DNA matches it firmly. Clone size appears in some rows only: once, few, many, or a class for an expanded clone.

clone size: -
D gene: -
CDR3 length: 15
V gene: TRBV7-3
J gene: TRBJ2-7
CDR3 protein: CASSFSWTGTYEQYF
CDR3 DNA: TGTGCCAGCAGCTTCTCCTGGACTGGTACCTACGAGCAGTACTTC

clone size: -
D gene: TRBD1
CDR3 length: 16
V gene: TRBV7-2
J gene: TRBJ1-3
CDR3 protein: CASSLEGTGRGNTIYF
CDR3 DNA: TGTGCCAGCAGCTTAGAGGGGACAGGGAGGGGAAACACCATATATTTT

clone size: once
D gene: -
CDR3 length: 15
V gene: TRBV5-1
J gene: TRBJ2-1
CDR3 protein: CASSLEGPRLGEQFF
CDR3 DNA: TGCGCCAGCAGCTTGGAGGGGCCACGGTTGGGTGAGCAGTTCTTC

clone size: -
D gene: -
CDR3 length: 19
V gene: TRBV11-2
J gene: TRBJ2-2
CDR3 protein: CASSSAGRRILANTGELFF
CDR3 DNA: TGTGCCAGCAGCAGTGCCGGACGGCGAATACTAGCGAACACCGGGGAGCTGTTTTTT

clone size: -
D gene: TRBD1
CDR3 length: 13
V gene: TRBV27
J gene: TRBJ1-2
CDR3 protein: CASKTGQDYGYTF
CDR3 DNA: TGTGCCAGCAAGACGGGACAGGATTATGGCTACACCTTC

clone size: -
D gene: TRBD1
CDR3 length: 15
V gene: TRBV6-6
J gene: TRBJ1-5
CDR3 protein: CASTDRGGTNQPQHF
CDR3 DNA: TGTGCCAGCACGGACAGGGGAGGAACCAATCAGCCCCAGCATTTT

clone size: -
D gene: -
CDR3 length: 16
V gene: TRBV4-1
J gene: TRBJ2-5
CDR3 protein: CASSQDDARHQETQYF
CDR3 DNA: TGCGCCAGCAGCCAAGATGACGCCAGGCACCAAGAGACCCAGTACTTC

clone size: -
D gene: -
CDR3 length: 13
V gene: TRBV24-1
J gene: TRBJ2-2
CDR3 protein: CATSDPVSGELFF
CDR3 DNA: TGTGCCACCAGTGATCCCGTGAGCGGGGAGCTGTTTTTT

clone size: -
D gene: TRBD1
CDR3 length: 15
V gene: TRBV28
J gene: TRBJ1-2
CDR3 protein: CASSPSVGQGRGYTF
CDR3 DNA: TGTGCCAGCAGTCCCTCGGTGGGACAGGGCAGGGGCTACACCTTC

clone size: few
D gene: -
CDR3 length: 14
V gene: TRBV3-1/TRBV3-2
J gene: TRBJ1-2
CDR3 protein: CASSLEGARGTYTF
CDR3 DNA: TGTGCCAGCTCCCTAGAAGGGGCCAGGGGAACCTACACCTTC

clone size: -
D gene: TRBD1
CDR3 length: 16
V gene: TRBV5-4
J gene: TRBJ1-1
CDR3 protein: CASSLQGTRMNTEAFF
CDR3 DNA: TGTGCCAGCAGCTTACAGGGGACTCGAATGAACACTGAAGCTTTCTTT

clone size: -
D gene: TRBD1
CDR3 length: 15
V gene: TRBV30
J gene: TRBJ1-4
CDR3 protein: CAWSTTGPANEKLFF
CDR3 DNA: TGTGCCTGGAGTACGACAGGGCCGGCTAATGAAAAACTGTTTTTT

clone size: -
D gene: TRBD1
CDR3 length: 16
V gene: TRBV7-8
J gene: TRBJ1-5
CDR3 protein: CASSISGTGSNQPQHF
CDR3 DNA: TGTGCCAGCAGCATAAGTGGGACAGGTAGCAATCAGCCCCAGCATTTT

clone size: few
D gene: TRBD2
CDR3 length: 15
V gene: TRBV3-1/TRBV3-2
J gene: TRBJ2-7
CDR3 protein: CASSPFPGGSDEQYF
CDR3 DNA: TGTGCCAGCAGCCCCTTCCCGGGGGGAAGCGACGAGCAGTACTTC

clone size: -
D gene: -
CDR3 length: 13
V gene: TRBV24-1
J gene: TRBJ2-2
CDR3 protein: CATSGSGTGELFF
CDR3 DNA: TGTGCCACCAGTGGATCCGGGACCGGGGAGCTGTTTTTT

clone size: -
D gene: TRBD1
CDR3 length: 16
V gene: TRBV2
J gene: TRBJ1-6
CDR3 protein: CASTRDSSSYNSPLHF
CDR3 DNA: TGTGCCAGCACCAGGGACAGCAGCTCCTATAATTCACCCCTCCACTTT

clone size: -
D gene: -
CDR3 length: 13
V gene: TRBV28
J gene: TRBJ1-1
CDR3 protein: CASRLQGAQGAFF
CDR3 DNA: TGTGCCAGCAGACTACAGGGAGCGCAAGGAGCTTTCTTT

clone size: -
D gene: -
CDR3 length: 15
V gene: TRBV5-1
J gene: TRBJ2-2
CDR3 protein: CASSVVGVSTGELFF
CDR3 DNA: TGCGCCAGCAGCGTGGTCGGTGTGAGCACCGGGGAGCTGTTTTTT

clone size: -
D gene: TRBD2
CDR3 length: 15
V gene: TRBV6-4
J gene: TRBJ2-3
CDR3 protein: CASSESGGPGDTQYF
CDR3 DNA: TGTGCCAGCAGTGAGTCGGGGGGGCCTGGAGATACGCAGTATTTT

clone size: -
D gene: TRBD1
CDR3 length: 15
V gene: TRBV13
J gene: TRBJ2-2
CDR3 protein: CASRKFLQGLGELFF
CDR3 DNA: TGTGCCAGCAGAAAATTCTTACAGGGGTTAGGGGAGCTGTTTTTT

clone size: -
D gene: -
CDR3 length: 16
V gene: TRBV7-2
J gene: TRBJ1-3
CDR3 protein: CASRDATGSSGNTIYF
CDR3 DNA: TGTGCCAGCAGAGATGCTACAGGGAGCTCTGGAAACACCATATATTTT

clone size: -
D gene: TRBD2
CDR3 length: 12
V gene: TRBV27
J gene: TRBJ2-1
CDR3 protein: CASRPRGFEQFF
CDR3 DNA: TGTGCCAGCAGGCCGCGGGGGTTTGAGCAGTTCTTC

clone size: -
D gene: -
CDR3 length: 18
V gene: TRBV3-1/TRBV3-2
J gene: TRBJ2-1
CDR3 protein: CASSQPRRGGLSYNEQFF
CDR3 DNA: TGTGCCAGCAGCCAACCAAGGCGAGGGGGTCTCTCCTACAATGAGCAGTTCTTC

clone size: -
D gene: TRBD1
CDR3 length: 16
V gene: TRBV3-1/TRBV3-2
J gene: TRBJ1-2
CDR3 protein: CASSKTGALTNYGYTF
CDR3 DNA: TGTGCCAGCAGCAAGACAGGGGCGCTTACTAACTATGGCTACACCTTC

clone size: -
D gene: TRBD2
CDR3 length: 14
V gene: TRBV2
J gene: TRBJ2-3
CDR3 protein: CATSVAGNWDTQYF
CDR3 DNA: TGTGCCACCTCGGTAGCGGGGAACTGGGATACGCAGTATTTT

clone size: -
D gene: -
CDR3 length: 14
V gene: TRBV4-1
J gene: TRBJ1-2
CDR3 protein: CASSLGHTNYGYTF
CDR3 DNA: TGCGCCAGCAGCCTAGGACACACTAACTATGGCTACACCTTC

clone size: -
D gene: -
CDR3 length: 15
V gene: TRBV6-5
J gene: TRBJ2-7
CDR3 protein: CASSYGQAVNYEQYF
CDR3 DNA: TGTGCCAGCAGTTACGGGCAGGCAGTCAACTACGAGCAGTACTTC

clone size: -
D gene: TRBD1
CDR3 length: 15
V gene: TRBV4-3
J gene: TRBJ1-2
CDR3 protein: CASSQDGGTGGGYTF
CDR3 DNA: TGCGCCAGCAGCCAAGATGGGGGGACAGGGGGTGGCTACACCTTC

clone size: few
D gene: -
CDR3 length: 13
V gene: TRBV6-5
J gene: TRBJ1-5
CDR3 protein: CASRPGEIQPQHF
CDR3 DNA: TGTGCCAGCCGGCCAGGGGAGATCCAGCCCCAGCATTTT

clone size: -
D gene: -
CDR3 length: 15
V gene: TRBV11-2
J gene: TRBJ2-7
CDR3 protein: CASSKEGQGTYEQYF
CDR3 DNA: TGTGCCAGCAGCAAAGAGGGGCAGGGGACCTACGAGCAGTACTTC

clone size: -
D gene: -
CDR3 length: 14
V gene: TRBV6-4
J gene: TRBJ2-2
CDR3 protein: CASSAQGNTGELFF
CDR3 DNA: TGTGCCAGCAGTGCCCAGGGGAACACCGGGGAGCTGTTTTTT

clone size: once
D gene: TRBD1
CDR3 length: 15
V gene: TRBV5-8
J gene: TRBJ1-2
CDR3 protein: CASSLDRGRNYGYTF
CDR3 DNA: TGTGCCAGCAGCTTGGACAGGGGTCGGAACTATGGCTACACCTTC

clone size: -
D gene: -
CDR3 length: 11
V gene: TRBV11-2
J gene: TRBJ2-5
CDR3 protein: CASRREETQYF
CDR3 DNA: TGTGCCAGCAGGAGGGAAGAGACCCAGTACTTC

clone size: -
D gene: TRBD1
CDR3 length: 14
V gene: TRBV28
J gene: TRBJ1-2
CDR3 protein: CASIRPGTGGGYTF
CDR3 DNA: TGTGCCAGCATCCGCCCCGGGACAGGTGGCGGCTACACCTTC

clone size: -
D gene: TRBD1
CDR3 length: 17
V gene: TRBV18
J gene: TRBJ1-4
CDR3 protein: CASSPNNPGQMNEKLFF
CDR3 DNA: TGTGCCAGCTCACCCAATAACCCGGGACAGATGAATGAAAAACTGTTTTTT

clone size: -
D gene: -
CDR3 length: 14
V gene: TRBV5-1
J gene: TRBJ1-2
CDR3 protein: CASSGGAGEGGYTF
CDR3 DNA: TGCGCCAGCAGCGGTGGCGCAGGGGAAGGTGGCTACACCTTC

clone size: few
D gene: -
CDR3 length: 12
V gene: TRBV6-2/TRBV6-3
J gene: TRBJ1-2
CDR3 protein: CASSYTGYGYTF
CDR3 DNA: TGTGCCAGCAGTTATACAGGGTATGGCTACACCTTC

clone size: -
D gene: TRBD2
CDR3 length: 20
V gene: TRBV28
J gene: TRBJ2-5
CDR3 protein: CASNPGGSGGVSAPWETQYF
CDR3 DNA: TGTGCCAGCAACCCCGGAGGTAGCGGGGGGGTGTCGGCCCCTTGGGAGACCCAGTACTTC

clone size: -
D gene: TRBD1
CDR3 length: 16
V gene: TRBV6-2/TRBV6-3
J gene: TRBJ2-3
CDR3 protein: CASSYSRTGGSDTQYF
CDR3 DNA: TGTGCCAGCAGTTACTCGAGGACAGGGGGATCAGATACGCAGTATTTT

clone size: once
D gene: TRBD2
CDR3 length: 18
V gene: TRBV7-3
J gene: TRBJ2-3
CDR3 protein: CASSSVPVAGVSTDTQYF
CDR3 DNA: TGTGCCAGCAGCTCAGTCCCCGTAGCGGGGGTTAGCACAGATACGCAGTATTTT

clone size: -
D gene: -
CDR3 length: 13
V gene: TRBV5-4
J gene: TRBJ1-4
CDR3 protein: CASSGDISEKLFF
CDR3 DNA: TGTGCCAGCAGCGGGGACATTTCTGAAAAACTGTTTTTT

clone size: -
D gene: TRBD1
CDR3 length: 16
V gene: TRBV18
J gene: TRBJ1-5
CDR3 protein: CASSEGQADSNQPQHF
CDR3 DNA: TGTGCCAGCTCAGAGGGACAGGCCGATAGCAATCAGCCCCAGCATTTT

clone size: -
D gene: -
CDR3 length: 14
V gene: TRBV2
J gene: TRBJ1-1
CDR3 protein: CASSAEVLNTEAFF
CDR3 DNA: TGTGCCAGCAGTGCTGAGGTACTGAACACTGAAGCTTTCTTT

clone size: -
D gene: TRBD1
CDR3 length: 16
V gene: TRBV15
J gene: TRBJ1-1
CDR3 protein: CATSIPRQGANTEAFF
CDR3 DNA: TGTGCCACCAGCATTCCCAGACAGGGGGCAAACACTGAAGCTTTCTTT

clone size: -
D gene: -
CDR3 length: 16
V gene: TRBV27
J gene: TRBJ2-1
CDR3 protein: CASSLSYGGLYNEQFF
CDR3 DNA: TGTGCCAGCAGTTTATCCTACGGGGGACTCTACAATGAGCAGTTCTTC

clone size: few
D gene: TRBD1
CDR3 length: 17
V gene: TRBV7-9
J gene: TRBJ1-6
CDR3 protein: CASSLALGQGNGSPLHF
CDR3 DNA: TGTGCCAGCAGCTTAGCATTGGGACAGGGGAATGGTTCACCCCTCCACTTT

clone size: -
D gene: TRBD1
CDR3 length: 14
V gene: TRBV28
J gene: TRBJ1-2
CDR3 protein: CASRPRQGARGYTF
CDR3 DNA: TGTGCCAGCAGGCCCCGACAGGGGGCGAGAGGCTACACCTTC

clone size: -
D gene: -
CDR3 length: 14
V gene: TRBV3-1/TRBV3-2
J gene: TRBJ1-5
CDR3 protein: CASSHAGARQPQHF
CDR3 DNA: TGTGCCAGCAGCCATGCAGGGGCACGGCAGCCCCAGCATTTT